This TCR beta chain appears in the sequencing data of a study of shared clonotypes between healthy human individuals. The CDR3 consists of 15 residues. With 5 bases removed from V and 0 bases from J, the gap between germline ends came to 11 bases. Germline-derived CDR1 and CDR2 are MNHEY and SVGAGI. Concerning this clone itself: Its antigen is unknown.

Study-wide results and caveats: It was the non-shared clonotypes that had lower generation probabilities than clonotypes shared by all four donors. The researchers took only blood, and tissue repertoires probably look different.

Sequencing used immunoSEQ multiplex PCR; TCRdb keeps in-frame clones, though not all of them. Of 1.6 million or so clones listed, roughly 98.5% are singletons. The chain links TRBV6-5 to TRBJ1-3, with D possibly matching TRBD1 (5 bases). This sequence was found in a man aged 30 to 45 in good health. The specimen sequenced was naive CD4+ T cells sorted from blood. Subset denoted: CD45RA+ positively selected. The CDR3 DNA sequence: TGTGCCAGCAGTGCGACAGCAACCTCTGGAAACACCATATATTTT. Translation: CASSATATSGNTIYF.